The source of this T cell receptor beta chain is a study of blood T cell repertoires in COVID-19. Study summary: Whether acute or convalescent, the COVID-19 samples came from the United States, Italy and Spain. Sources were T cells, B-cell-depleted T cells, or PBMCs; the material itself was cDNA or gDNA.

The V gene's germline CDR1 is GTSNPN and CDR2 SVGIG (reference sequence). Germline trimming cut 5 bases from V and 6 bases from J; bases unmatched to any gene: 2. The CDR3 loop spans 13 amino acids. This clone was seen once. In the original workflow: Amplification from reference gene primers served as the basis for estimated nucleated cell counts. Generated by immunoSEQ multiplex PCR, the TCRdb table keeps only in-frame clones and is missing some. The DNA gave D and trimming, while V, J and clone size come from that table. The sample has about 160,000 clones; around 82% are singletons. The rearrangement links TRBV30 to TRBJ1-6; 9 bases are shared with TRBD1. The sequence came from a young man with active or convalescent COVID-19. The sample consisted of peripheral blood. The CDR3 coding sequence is TGTGCCTGGGACAGGGGGGGTAATTCACCCCTCCACTTT. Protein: CAWDRGGNSPLHF.